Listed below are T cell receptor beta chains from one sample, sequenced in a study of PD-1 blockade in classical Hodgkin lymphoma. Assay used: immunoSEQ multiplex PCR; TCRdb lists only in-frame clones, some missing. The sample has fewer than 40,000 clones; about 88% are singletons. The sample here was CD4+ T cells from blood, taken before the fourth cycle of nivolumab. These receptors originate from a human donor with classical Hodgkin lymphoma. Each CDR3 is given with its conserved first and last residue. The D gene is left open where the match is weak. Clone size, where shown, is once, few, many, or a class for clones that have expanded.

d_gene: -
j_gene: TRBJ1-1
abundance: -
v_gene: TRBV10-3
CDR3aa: CAIKGSTLDIWNTEAFF
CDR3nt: TGTGCCATCAAAGGGAGCACGTTGGACATCTGGAACACTGAAGCTTTCTTT

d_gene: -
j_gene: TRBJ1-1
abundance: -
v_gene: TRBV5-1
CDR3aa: CASSTAFNRAENTEAFF
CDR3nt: TGCGCCAGCAGCACCGCTTTCAACAGGGCTGAAAACACTGAAGCTTTCTTT

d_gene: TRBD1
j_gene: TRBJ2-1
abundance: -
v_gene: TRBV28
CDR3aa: CASRTRRQGATGFYNEQFF
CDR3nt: TGTGCCAGCAGGACGCGAAGGCAGGGGGCGACGGGGTTTTACAATGAGCAGTTCTTC

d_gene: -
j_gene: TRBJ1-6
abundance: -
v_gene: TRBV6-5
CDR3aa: CASKRAWNSPLHF
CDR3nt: TGTGCCAGCAAACGGGCCTGGAATTCACCCCTCCACTTT

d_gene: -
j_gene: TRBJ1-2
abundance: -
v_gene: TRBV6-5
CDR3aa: CASRRGNYGYTF
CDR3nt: TGTGCCAGCAGGCGGGGTAACTATGGCTACACCTTC

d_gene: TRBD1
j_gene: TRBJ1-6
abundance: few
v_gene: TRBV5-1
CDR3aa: CASSRDRGLGSPLHF
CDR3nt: TGCGCCAGCAGCCGGGACAGGGGGCTCGGTTCACCCCTCCACTTT

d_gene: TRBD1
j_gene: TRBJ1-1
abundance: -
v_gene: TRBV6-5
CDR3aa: CASRPGQVRTEAFF
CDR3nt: TGTGCCAGCAGGCCGGGACAGGTCCGCACTGAAGCTTTCTTT

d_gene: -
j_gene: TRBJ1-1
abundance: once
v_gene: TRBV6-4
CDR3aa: CASSVDVGGTEAFF
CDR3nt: TGTGCCAGCAGTGTGGATGTGGGGGGTACTGAAGCTTTCTTT

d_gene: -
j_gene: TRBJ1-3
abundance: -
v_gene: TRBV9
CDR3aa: CASSVEARGGRLPNTIYF
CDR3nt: TGTGCCAGCAGCGTAGAAGCGAGGGGCGGCAGACTTCCAAACACCATATATTTT

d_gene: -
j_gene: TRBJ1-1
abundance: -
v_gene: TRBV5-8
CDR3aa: CASSLDYPRAEAFF
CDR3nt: TGTGCCAGCAGCTTGGACTATCCCCGGGCTGAAGCTTTCTTT

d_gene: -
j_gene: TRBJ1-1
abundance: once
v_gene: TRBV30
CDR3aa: CAWSDWETEAFF
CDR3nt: TGTGCCTGGAGTGATTGGGAAACTGAAGCTTTCTTT

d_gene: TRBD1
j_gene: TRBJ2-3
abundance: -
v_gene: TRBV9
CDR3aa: CASSDWTGSTDTQYF
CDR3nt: TGTGCCAGCAGCGACTGGACAGGTAGCACAGATACGCAGTATTTT

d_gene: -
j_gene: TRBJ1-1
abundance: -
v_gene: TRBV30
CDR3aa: CAWSVSRLEAFF
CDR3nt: TGTGCCTGGAGTGTAAGTCGCCTCGAAGCTTTCTTT

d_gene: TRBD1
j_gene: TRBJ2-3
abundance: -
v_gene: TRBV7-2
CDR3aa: CASNPGQSTDTQYF
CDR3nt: TGTGCCAGCAACCCGGGACAGAGCACAGATACGCAGTATTTT

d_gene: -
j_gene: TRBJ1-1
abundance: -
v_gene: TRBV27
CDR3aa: CASSFYREGTEAFF
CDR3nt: TGTGCCAGCAGTTTCTACAGGGAGGGCACTGAAGCTTTCTTT

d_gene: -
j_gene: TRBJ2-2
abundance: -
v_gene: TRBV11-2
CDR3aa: CASSSRWGDGTGELFF
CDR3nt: TGTGCCAGCAGCTCCCGGTGGGGGGATGGGACCGGGGAGCTGTTTTTT

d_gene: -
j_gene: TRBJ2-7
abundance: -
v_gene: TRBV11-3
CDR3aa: CASSLGGTGDYEQYF
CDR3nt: TGTGCCAGCAGCTTAGGTGGGACTGGGGATTACGAGCAGTACTTC

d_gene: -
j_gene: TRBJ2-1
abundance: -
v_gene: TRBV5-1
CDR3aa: CASSLALQGEQFF
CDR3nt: TGCGCCAGCAGCTTGGCCTTACAGGGTGAGCAGTTCTTC

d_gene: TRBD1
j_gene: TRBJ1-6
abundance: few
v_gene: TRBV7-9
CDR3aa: CASSTDGQGGSPLHF
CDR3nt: TGTGCCAGCAGCACTGACGGACAGGGGGGCTCACCCCTCCACTTT

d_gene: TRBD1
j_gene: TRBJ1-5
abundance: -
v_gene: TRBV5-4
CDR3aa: CASSAGQVQYSNQPQHF
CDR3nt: TGTGCCAGCAGCGCGGGACAGGTCCAATATAGCAATCAGCCCCAGCATTTT

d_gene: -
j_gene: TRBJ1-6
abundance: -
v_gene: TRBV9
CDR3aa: CASSVDQDGNSPLHF
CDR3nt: TGTGCCAGCAGCGTAGATCAGGACGGGAATTCACCCCTCCACTTT

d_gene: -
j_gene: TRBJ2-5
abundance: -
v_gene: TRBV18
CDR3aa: CASSPRWGAETQYF
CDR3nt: TGTGCCAGCTCACCAAGGTGGGGGGCTGAGACCCAGTACTTC

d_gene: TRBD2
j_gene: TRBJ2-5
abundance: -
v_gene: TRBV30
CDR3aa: CAWRGGGAETQYF
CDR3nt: TGTGCCTGGAGAGGCGGGGGGGCGGAGACCCAGTACTTC

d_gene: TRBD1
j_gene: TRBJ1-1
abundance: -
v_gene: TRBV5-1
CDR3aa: CASSPQTGRGTEAFF
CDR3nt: TGCGCCAGCAGCCCTCAGACAGGGAGGGGCACTGAAGCTTTCTTT

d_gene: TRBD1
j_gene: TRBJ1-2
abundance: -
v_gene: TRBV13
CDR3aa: CASSFLPTGANYGYTF
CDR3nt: TGTGCCAGCAGCTTCCTCCCAACAGGGGCCAACTATGGCTACACCTTC

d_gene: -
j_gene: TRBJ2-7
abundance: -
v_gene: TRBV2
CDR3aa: CASTKDSYEQYF
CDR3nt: TGTGCCAGCACGAAGGACAGCTACGAGCAGTACTTC

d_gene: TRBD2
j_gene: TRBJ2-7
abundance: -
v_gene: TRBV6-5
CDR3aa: CASRRLAGSYEQYF
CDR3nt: TGTGCCAGCAGGAGACTAGCGGGCTCCTACGAGCAGTACTTC

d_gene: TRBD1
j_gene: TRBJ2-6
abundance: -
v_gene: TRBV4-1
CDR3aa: CASSLGTGAFSGANVLTF
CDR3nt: TGCGCCAGCAGCCTGGGGACAGGGGCCTTCTCTGGGGCCAACGTCCTGACTTTC

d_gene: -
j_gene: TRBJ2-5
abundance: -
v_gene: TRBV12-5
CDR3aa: CASGLGRDSNFGGETQYF
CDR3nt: TGTGCTAGTGGTTTGGGGAGGGACAGTAATTTCGGGGGGGAGACCCAGTACTTC

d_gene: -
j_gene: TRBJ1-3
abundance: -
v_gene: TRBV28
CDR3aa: CASSLFGGSGNTIYF
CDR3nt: TGTGCCAGCAGTTTATTTGGGGGCTCTGGAAACACCATATATTTT

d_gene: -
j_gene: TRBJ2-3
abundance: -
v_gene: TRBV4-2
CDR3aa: CASSQSRGAVVDTQYF
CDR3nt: TGTGCCAGCAGCCAATCTCGGGGGGCCGTCGTAGATACGCAGTATTTT

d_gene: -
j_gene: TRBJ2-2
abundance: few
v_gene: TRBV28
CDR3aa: CASGKGDHTGELFF
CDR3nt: TGTGCCAGCGGGAAGGGGGATCACACCGGGGAGCTGTTTTTT

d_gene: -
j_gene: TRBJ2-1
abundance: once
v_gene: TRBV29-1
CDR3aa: CSVDRRHDNEQFF
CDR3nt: TGCAGCGTCGACAGACGACACGACAATGAGCAGTTCTTC

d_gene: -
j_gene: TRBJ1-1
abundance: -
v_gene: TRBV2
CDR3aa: CASSFGLLTEAFF
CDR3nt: TGTGCCAGCAGTTTCGGACTATTGACTGAAGCTTTCTTT

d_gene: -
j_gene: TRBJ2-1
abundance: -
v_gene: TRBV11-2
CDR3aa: CASSSRGSYNEQFF
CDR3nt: TGTGCCAGCAGCTCCAGGGGCTCCTACAATGAGCAGTTCTTC

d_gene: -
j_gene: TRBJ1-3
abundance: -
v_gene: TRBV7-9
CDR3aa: CASSGEGRQTLIGDTIYF
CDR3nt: TGTGCCAGCAGCGGAGAGGGGAGACAAACCCTAATAGGAGACACCATATATTTT

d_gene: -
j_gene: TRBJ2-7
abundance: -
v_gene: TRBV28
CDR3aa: CASATHQEGSYEQYF
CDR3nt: TGTGCCAGCGCCACCCATCAGGAGGGGTCCTACGAGCAGTACTTC

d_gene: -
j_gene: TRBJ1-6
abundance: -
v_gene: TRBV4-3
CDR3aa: CASSRGQFNSPLHF
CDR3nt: TGCGCCAGCAGCCGAGGACAATTTAATTCACCCCTCCACTTT

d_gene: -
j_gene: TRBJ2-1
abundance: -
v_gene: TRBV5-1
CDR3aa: CASSLERGREQFF
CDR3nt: TGCGCCAGCAGCTTGGAGAGGGGACGGGAGCAGTTCTTC

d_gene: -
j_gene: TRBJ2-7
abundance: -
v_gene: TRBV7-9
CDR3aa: CASSLAVAYEQYF
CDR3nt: TGTGCCAGCAGCTTAGCGGTCGCGTACGAGCAGTACTTC

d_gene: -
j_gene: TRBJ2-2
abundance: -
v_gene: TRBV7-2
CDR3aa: CASSFTNTGELFF
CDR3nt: TGTGCCAGCAGCTTCACGAACACCGGGGAGCTGTTTTTT

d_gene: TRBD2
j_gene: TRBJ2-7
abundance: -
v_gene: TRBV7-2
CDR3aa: CASSLYGGGQYF
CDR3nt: TGTGCCAGCAGCTTATACGGGGGGGGACAGTACTTC

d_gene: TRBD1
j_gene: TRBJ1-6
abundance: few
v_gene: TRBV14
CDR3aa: CASRDRNSPLHF
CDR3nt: TGTGCCAGCCGGGACAGAAATTCACCCCTCCACTTT

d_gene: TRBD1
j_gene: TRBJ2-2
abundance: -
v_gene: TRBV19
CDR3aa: CASTSGQANTGELFF
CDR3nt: TGTGCCAGTACCTCGGGACAGGCGAACACCGGGGAGCTGTTTTTT

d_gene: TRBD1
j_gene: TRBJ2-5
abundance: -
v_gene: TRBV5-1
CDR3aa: CASSSTDREETQYF
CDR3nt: TGCGCCAGCAGCTCCACGGACAGGGAAGAGACCCAGTACTTC

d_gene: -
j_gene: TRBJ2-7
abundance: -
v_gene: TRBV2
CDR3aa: CATSKGLTSDEQYF
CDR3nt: TGTGCCACCAGCAAGGGGCTCACCAGTGACGAGCAGTACTTC

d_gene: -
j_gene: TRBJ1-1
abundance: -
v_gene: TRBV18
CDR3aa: CASSPVRARTEAFF
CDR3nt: TGTGCCAGCTCACCGGTGAGGGCGCGGACTGAAGCTTTCTTT

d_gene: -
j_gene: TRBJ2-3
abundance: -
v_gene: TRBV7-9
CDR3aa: CASSPVARDTQYF
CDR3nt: TGTGCCAGCAGCCCCGTCGCCCGAGATACGCAGTATTTT

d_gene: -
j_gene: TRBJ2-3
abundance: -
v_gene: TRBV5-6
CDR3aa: CASSLWGVGYDTQYF
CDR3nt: TGTGCCAGCAGCTTGTGGGGGGTAGGGTACGATACGCAGTATTTT

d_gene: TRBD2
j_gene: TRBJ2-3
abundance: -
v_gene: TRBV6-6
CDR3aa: CASSPSMGGTDTQYF
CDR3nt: TGTGCCAGCAGCCCTTCCATGGGAGGGACAGATACGCAGTATTTT

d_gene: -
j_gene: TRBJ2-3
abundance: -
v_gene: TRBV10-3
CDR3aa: CAISDRLPSTDTQYF
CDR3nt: TGTGCCATCAGTGACCGATTACCAAGCACAGATACGCAGTATTTT

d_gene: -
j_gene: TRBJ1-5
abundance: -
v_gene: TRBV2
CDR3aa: CASRKGVAGNQPQHF
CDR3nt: TGTGCCAGCAGGAAGGGGGTGGCAGGCAATCAGCCCCAGCATTTT

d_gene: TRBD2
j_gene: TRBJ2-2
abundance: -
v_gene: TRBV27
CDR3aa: CASSLLAGGGELFF
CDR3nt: TGTGCCAGCAGTTTACTAGCGGGGGGCGGGGAGCTGTTTTTT

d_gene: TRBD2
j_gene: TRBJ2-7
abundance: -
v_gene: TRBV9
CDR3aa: CASSGLAGVGEQYF
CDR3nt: TGTGCCAGCAGTGGGTTAGCGGGGGTGGGCGAGCAGTACTTC

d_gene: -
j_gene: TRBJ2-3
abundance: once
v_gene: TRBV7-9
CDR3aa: CASSLGSGSTDTQYF
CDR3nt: TGTGCCAGCAGCCTTGGGTCAGGGAGCACAGATACGCAGTATTTT